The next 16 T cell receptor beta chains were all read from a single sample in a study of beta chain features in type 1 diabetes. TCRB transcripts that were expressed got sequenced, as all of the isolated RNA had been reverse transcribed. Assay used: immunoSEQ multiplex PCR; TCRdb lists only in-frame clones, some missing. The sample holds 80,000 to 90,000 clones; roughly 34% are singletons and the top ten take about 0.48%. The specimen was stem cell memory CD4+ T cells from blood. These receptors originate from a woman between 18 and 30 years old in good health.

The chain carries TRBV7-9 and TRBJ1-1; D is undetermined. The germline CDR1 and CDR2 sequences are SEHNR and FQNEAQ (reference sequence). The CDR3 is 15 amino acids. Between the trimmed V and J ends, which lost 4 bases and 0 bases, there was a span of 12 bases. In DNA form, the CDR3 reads TGTGCCAGCAGCTCCGAAGAGGGATTGAACACTGAAGCTTTCTTT. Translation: CASSSEEGLNTEAFF. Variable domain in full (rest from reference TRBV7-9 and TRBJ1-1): DTGVSQNPRHKITKRGQNVTFRCDPISEHNRLYWYRQTLGQGPEFLTYFQNEAQLEKSRLLSDRFSAERPKGSFSTLEIQRTEQGDSAMYLCASSSEEGLNTEAFFGQGTRLTVV.

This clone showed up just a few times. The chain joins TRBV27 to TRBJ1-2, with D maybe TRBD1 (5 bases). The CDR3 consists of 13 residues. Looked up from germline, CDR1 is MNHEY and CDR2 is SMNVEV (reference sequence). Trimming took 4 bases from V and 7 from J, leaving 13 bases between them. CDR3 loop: CASSWAGGTGYTF. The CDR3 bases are TGTGCCAGCAGTTGGGCCGGGGGTACTGGCTACACCTTC.

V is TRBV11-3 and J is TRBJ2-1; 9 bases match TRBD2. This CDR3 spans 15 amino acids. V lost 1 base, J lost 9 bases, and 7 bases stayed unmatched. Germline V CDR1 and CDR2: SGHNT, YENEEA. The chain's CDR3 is CASSLGGLAASEQFF. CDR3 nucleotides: TGTGCCAGCAGCTTAGGGGGACTAGCTGCCAGTGAGCAGTTCTTC.

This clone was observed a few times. The CDR3 spells CASSLTPQSSGELFF. In DNA form, the CDR3 reads TGTGCCAGCAGCTTAACTCCCCAATCGAGCGGGGAGCTGTTTTTT. The gene calls are TRBV7-9 and TRBJ2-2; no reliable D call. The CDR3 contains 15 residues. Trimming left V 2 bases short and J 7 bases short, with 14 bases between. The germline CDR1 and CDR2 sequences are SEHNR and FQNEAQ (reference sequence).

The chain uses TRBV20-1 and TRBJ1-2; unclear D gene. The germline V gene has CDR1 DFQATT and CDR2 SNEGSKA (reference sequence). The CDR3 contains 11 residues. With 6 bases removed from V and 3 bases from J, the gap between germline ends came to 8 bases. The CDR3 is CSADADYGYTF. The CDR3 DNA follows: TGCAGTGCCGACGCGGACTATGGCTACACCTTC.

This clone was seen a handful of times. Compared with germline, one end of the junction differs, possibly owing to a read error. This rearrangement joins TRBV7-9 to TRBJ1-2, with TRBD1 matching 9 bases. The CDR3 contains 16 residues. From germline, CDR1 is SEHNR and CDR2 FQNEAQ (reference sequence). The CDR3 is CASSPPRTGAATGWAF. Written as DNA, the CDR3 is TGTGCCAGCAGCCCCCCCCGGACAGGGGCGGCCACGGGGTGGGCCTTC.

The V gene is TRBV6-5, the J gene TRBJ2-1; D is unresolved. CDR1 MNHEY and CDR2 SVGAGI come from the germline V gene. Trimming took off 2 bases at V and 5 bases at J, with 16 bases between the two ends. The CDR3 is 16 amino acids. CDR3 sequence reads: CASSYPTRALHNEQFF. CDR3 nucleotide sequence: TGTGCCAGCAGTTACCCCACCCGCGCTCTTCACAATGAGCAGTTCTTC.

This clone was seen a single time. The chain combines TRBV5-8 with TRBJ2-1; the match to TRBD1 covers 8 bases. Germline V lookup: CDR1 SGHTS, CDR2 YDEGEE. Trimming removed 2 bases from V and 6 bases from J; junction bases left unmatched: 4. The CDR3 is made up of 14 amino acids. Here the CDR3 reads CASSFRDRFNEQFF. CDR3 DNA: TGTGCCAGCAGCTTCAGGGACAGGTTCAATGAGCAGTTCTTC.

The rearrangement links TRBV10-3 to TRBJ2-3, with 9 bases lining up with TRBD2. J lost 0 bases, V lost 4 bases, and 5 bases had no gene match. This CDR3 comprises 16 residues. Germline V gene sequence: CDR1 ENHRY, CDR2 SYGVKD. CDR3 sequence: CAISVLAGASTDTQYF. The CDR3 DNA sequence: TGTGCCATCAGTGTCTTAGCGGGGGCCAGCACAGATACGCAGTATTTT.

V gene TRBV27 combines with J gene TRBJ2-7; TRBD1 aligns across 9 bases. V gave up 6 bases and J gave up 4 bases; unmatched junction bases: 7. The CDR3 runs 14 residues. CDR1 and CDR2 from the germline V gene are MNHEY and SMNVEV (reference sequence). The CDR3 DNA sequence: TGTGCCAGCAGCCCCTTGGACAGGGGATACGAGCAGTACTTC. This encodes CASSPLDRGYEQYF.

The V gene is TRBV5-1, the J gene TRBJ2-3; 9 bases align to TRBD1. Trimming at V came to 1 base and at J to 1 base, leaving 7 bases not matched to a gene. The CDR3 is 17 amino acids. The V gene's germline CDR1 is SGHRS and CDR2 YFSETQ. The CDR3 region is CASSLSTRTGGTDTQYF. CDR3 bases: TGCGCCAGCAGCTTGAGTACTAGGACAGGGGGCACAGATACGCAGTATTTT.

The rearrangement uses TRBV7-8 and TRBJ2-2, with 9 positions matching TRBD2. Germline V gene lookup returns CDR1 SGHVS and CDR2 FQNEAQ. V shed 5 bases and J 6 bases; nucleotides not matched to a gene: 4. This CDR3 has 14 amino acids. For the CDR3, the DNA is TGTGCCAGCAGCCCCGGGACTAGCTCCGGGGAGCTGTTTTTT. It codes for CASSPGTSSGELFF.

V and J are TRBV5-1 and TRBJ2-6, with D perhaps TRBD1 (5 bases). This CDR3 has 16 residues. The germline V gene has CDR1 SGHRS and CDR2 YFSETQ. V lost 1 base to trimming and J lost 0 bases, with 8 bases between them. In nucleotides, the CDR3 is TGCGCCAGCAGCTTGTGGGGCAACTCTGGGGCCAACGTCCTGACTTTC. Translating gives CASSLWGNSGANVLTF. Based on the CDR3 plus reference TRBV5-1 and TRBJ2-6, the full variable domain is KAGVTQTPRYLIKTRGQQVTLSCSPISGHRSVSWYQQTPGQGLQFLFEYFSETQRNKGNFPGRFSGRQFSNSRSEMNVSTLELGDSALYLCASSLWGNSGANVLTFGAGSRLTVL.

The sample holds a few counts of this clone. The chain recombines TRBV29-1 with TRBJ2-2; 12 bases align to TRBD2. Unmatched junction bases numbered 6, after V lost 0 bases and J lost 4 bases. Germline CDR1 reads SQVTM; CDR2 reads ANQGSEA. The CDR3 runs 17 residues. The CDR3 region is CSVEDRRGLAGTGELFF. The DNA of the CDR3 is TGCAGCGTTGAAGATCGGAGGGGACTAGCGGGCACCGGGGAGCTGTTTTTT.

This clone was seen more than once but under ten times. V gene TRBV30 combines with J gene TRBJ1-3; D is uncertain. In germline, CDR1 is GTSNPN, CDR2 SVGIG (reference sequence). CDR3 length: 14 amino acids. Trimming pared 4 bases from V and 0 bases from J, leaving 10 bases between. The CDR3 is CAWIPRSSGNTIYF. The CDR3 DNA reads TGTGCCTGGATACCCCGGAGCTCTGGAAACACCATATATTTT.

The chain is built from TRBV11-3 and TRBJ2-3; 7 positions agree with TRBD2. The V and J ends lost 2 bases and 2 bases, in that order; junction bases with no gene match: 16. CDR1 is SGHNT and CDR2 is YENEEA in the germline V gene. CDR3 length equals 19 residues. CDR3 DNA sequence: TGTGCCAGCAGCTTAACCCTGGCGGGGCTAGCGGACTCCACAGATACGCAGTATTTT. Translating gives CASSLTLAGLADSTDTQYF.